Below, 10 T cell receptor beta chains from the same sample are listed, as sequenced in a study of T cells in Graves' hyperthyroidism and ophthalmopathy. Using RNA transcripts as the source, TCR beta CDR3 regions were amplified. In the first-round RT-PCR of the TCR CDR3, the HTBI primer set was used. MiXCR was run by TCRdb on the multiplex PCR reads, yielding one entry per CDR3 protein. Seen here are approximately 360,000 distinct CDR3 sequences, roughly 25% observed once, and the top ten hold over 70%. Sequencing was performed on blood. These TCRs come from a man aged 50-60 years with Graves' hyperthyroidism.

A few counts support this clonotype. CDR3 DNA: TGCAGTGCTAGCAGTGTACAAGGGACAGATACGCAGTATTTT. Translating gives CSASSVQGTDTQYF. The chain recombines TRBV20-1 with TRBJ2-3; no clear D. Germline CDR1 reads DFQATT; CDR2 reads SNEGSKA (reference sequence). Trimming took off 3 bases at V and 3 bases at J, with 13 bases between the two ends. The CDR3 totals 14 residues.

The chain carries TRBV20-1 and TRBJ2-7, with 9 nucleotides matching TRBD1. Germline V gene data show CDR1 as DFQATT and CDR2 as SNEGSKA (reference sequence). The CDR3 loop spans 15 amino acids. Unmatched junction bases numbered 11, after V lost 4 bases and J lost 4 bases. Written as DNA, the CDR3 is TGCAGTGCTACCATCGACGGGACAGGGTTATACGAGCAGTACTTC. This sequence encodes CSATIDGTGLYEQYF.

This clonotype was recorded at least ten times. The rearrangement uses TRBV5-1 and TRBJ1-1; a possible D gene is TRBD1 (6 bases). Deletions cut 0 bases from V and 0 bases from J, with 12 bases between. This CDR3 spans 16 amino acids. CDR1 is SGHRS, CDR2 YFSETQ, per germline. The CDR3 is CASSLAGGQMNTEAFF. CDR3 DNA sequence: TGCGCCAGCAGCTTGGCCGGAGGACAGATGAACACTGAAGCTTTCTTT.

The V and J genes are TRBV27 and TRBJ2-7; TRBD1 matches 9 bases. V was clipped by 5 bases and J by 4 bases; unmatched bases: 12. CDR3 length equals 16 residues. Germline CDR1 is MNHEY and CDR2 is SMNVEV (reference sequence). The CDR3 nucleotides read TGTGCCAGCAGTCCCGCCTCGGACAGGGGCCAATACGAGCAGTACTTC. Translation gives CASSPASDRGQYEQYF.

This chain uses TRBV12-3 or TRBV12-4 with TRBJ1-6; the D is unclear. This CDR3 has 12 residues. Trimming removed 6 bases at V and 8 bases at J, with 8 bases between. The CDR3 DNA reads as TGTGCCAGCAGCGAAGTAGATTCACCCCTCCACTTT. Protein sequence: CASSEVDSPLHF.

As for this clonotype: An end of the junction does not agree with germline; a read error may underlie this. The rearrangement uses TRBV3-1 and TRBJ2-7, with D perhaps matching TRBD2 (6 bases). Germline CDR1 and CDR2: LGHDT and YNNKEL (reference sequence). CDR3 length equals 14 residues. CDR3 coding DNA: TGCGCCACCAAGCCGGGCGGGACCTCCTACGAGCAGTACTTC. The encoded protein is CATKPGGTSYEQYF.

This sequence joins TRBV30 and TRBJ2-1; 11 bases are shared with TRBD2. Germline trimming cut 8 bases from V and 7 bases from J; bases unmatched to any gene: 16. Per the germline V gene, CDR1 is GTSNPN and CDR2 is SVGIG (reference sequence). The CDR3 totals 16 residues. The CDR3 DNA sequence: TGTGCCGGGACACCGGAGACTAGCGGGATAGGAAATGAGCAGTTCTTC. Translating gives CAGTPETSGIGNEQFF.

The chain combines TRBV12-3 or TRBV12-4 with TRBJ2-2; D unclear. The CDR3 has 14 residues. Trimming left V 4 bases short and J 2 bases short, with 8 bases between. CDR3 nucleotide sequence: TGTGCCAGCAGTTCCACAGAAAACACCGGGGAGCTGTTTTTT. Residues: CASSSTENTGELFF.

This clonotype was observed a handful of times. This sequence joins TRBV11-3 and TRBJ1-1; D ambiguous. The germline V gene has CDR1 SGHNT and CDR2 YENEEA. Trimming removed 3 bases at V and 8 bases at J, with 4 bases between. The length of the CDR3 is 10 residues. CDR3 nucleotide sequence: TGTGCCAGCAGCTTTGAGGAAGCTTTCTTT. This codes for CASSFEEAFF. Complete variable domain (other parts from reference TRBV11-3 and TRBJ1-1): EAGVVQSPRYKIIEKKQPVAFWCNPISGHNTLYWYLQNLGQGPELLIRYENEEAVDDSQLPKDRFSAERLKGVDSTLKIQPAELGDSAVYLCASSFEEAFFGQGTRLTVV.

The chain has TRBV20-1 and TRBJ2-7; D is possibly TRBD2 (6 bases). Germline CDR1 reads DFQATT; CDR2 reads SNEGSKA (reference sequence). V was clipped by 2 bases and J by 5 bases, with 19 bases between them. CDR3 size: 15 residues. In DNA, the CDR3 is TGCAGTGCTAGAATCGGGACTTCCCAGCGGGACGAGCAGTACTTC. Translating it yields CSARIGTSQRDEQYF.